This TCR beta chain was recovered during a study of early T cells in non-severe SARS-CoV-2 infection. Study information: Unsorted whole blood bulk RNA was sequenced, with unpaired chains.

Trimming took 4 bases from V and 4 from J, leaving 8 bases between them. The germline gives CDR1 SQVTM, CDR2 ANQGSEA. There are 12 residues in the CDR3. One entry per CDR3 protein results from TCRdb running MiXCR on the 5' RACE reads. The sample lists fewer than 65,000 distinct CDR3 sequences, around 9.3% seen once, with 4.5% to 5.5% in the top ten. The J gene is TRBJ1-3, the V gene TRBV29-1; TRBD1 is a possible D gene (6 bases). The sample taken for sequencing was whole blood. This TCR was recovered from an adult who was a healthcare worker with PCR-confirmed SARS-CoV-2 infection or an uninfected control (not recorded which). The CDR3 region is CSVGDNGNTIYF. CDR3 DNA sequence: TGCAGCGTTGGGGACAACGGAAACACCATATATTTT.